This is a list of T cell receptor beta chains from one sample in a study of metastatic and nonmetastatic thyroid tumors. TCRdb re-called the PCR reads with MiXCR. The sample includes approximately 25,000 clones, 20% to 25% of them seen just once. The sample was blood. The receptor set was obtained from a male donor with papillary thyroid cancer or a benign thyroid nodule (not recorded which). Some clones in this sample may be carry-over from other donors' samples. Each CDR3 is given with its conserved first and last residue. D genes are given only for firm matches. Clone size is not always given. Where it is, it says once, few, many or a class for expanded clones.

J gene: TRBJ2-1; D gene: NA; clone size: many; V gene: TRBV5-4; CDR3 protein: CASSSRTDGNEQFF; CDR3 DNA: TGTGCCAGCAGCTCTCGCACTGACGGAAATGAGCAGTTCTTC
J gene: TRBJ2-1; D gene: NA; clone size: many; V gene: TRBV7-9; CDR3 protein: CASSFGNEQFF; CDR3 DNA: TGTGCCAGCAGCTTTGGCAATGAGCAGTTCTTC
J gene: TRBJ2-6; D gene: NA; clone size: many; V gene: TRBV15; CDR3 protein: CATSRGGGLIDSGANVLTF; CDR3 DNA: TGTGCCACCAGCAGAGGGGGGGGGCTAATAGACTCTGGGGCCAACGTCCTGACTTTC
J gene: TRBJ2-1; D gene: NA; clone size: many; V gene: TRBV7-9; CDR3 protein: CASSLVGPPQGEQFF; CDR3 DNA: TGTGCCAGCAGCTTAGTAGGGCCTCCCCAGGGTGAGCAGTTCTTC
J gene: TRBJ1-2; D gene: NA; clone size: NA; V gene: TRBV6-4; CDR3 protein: CASRVAVNFLRQEDGYTF; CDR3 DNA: TGTGCCAGCAGAGTGGCAGTCAACTTTTTACGACAAGAGGATGGCTACACCTTC
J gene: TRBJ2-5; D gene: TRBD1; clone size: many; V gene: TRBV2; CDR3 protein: CASNHGTGEETQYF; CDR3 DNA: TGTGCCAGCAACCATGGGACAGGGGAAGAGACCCAGTACTTC
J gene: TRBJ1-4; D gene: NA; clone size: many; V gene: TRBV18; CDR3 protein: CASSPRRATNEKLFF; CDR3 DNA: TGTGCCAGCTCACCAAGAAGGGCAACTAATGAAAAACTGTTTTTT
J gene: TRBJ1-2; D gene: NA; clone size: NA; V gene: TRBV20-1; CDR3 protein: CSAGEDSRFDYGYTF; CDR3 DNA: TGCAGTGCTGGCGAGGACAGTAGATTTGACTATGGCTACACCTTC
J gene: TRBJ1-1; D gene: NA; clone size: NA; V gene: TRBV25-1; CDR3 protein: CASSHTTGTRDTEAFF; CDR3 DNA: TGTGCCAGCAGCCATACAACAGGGACGAGGGACACTGAAGCTTTCTTT
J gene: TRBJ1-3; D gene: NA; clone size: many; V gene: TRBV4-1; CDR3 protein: CASSPLSGNTIYF; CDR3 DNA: TGCGCCAGCAGCCCGCTCTCTGGAAACACCATATATTTT
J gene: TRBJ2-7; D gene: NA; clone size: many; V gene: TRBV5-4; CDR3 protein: CASSAGRVPYEQYF; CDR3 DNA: TGTGCCAGCAGCGCGGGCAGGGTCCCCTACGAGCAGTACTTC
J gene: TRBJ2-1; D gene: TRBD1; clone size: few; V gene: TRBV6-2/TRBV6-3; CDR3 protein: CASSYPDRGGYNEQFF; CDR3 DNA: TGTGCCAGCAGTTACCCGGACAGGGGGGGCTACAATGAGCAGTTCTTC
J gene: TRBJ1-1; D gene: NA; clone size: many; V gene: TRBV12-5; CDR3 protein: CASGLDVGTEAFF; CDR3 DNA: TGTGCTAGTGGTTTGGACGTAGGGACTGAAGCTTTCTTT
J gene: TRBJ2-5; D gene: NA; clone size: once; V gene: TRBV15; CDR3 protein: CATSRAVLAGGPEETQYF; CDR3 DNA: TGTGCCACCAGCAGAGCGGTACTAGCTGGAGGGCCGGAGGAGACCCAGTACTTC
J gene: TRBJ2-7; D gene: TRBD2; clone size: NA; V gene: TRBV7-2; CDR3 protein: CATSLGTSAEQYF; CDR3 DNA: TGTGCAACCTCTTTAGGGACTAGTGCCGAGCAGTACTTC
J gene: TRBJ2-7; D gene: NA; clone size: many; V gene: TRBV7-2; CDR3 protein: CASSISILYEQYF; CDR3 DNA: TGTGCCAGCAGCATTAGTATCCTCTACGAGCAGTACTTC
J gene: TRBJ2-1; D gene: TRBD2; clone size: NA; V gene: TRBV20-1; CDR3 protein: CSARDGRGVNEQFF; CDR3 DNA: TGCAGTGCTAGAGATGGGCGGGGGGTCAATGAGCAGTTCTTC
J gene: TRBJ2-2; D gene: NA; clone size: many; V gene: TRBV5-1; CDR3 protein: CASSLPGANTGELFF; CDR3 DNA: TGCGCCAGCAGCTTGCCAGGCGCGAACACCGGGGAGCTGTTTTTT
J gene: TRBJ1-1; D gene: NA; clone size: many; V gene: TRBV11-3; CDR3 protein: CASSQRVGTEAFF; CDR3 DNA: TGTGCCAGCAGCCAGAGAGTGGGCACTGAAGCTTTCTTT
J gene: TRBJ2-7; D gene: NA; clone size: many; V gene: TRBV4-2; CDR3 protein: CASSVPPPGRQGDEQYF; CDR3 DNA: TGTGCCAGCAGCGTCCCCCCCCCTGGGAGGCAGGGGGACGAGCAGTACTTC
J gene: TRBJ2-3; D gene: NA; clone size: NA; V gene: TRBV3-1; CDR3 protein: CASSQAGAGDTQYF; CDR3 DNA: TGTGCCAGCAGCCAAGCAGGGGCCGGAGATACGCAGTATTTT
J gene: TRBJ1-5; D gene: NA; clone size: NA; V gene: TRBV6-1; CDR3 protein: CATRTLGDSNQRQHF; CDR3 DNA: TGTGCCACGCGAACGCTGGGGGATAGCAATCAGCGCCAGCATTTT
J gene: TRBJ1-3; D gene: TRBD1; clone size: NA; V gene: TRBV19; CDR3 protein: CASTDAQGVIGNTIYF; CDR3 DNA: TGTGCCAGTACCGATGCACAGGGGGTTATTGGAAACACCATATATTTT
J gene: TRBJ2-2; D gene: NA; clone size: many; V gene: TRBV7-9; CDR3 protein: CAIVAVTTGELFF; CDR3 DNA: TGTGCCATCGTAGCGGTTACCACCGGGGAGCTGTTTTTT
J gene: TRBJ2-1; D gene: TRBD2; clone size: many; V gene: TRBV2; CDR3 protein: CASSELAGGSSPEFF; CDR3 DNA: TGTGCCAGCAGTGAACTAGCGGGAGGGAGCTCACCGGAGTTCTTC
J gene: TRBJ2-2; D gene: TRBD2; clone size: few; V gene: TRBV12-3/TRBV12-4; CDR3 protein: CASSPHSVGLAATGELFF; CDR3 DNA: TGTGCCAGCTCCCCCCACTCGGTAGGACTAGCGGCTACCGGGGAGCTGTTTTTT
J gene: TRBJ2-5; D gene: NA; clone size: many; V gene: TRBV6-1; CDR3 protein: CASMAGQETQYF; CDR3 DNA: TGTGCCAGCATGGCAGGGCAAGAGACCCAGTACTTC
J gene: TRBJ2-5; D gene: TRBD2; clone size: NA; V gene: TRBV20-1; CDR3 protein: CSARDGRLAGAETQYF; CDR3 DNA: TGCAGTGCTAGAGATGGCCGACTAGCGGGAGCAGAGACCCAGTACTTC
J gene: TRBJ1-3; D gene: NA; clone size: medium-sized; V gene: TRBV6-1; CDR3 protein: CASSLGGYSGNTIYF; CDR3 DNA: TGTGCCAGCAGTTTGGGGGGGTACTCTGGAAACACCATATATTTT
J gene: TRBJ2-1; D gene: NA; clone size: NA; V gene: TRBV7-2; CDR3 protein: CASTNPLYGGHFF; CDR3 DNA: TGTGCCAGCACTAATCCATTGTACGGGGGGCACTTCTTC
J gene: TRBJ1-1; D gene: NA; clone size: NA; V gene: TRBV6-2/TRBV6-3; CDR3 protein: CASSYSRAPEAFF; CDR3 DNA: TGTGCCAGCAGTTACTCGCGGGCCCCTGAAGCTTTCTTT
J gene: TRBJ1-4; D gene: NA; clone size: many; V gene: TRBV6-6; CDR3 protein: CASSYDGTTNEKLFF; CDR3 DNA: TGTGCCAGCAGTTACGACGGAACAACTAATGAAAAACTGTTTTTT
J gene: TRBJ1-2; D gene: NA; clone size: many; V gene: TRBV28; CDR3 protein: CASSPGGLYGYTF; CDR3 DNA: TGTGCCAGCAGCCCAGGCGGGCTCTATGGCTACACCTTC
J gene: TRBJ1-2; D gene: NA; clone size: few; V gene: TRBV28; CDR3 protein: CASSLDMTIGYTF; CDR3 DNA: TGTGCCAGCAGCCTCGACATGACAATTGGCTACACCTTC
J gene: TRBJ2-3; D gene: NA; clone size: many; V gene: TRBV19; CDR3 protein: CASSIIGGAGRVDTQYF; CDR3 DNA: TGTGCCAGTAGTATCATTGGTGGGGCGGGACGGGTGGATACGCAGTATTTT
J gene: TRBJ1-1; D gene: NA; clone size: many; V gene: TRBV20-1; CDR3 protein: CSAWGTVRTEAFF; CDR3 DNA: TGCAGTGCCTGGGGTACAGTGCGTACTGAAGCTTTCTTT
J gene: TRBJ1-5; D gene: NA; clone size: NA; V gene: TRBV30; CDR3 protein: CAWSPRPNNRPQHF; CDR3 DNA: TGTGCCTGGAGCCCCCGTCCCAACAATCGGCCCCAGCATTTT